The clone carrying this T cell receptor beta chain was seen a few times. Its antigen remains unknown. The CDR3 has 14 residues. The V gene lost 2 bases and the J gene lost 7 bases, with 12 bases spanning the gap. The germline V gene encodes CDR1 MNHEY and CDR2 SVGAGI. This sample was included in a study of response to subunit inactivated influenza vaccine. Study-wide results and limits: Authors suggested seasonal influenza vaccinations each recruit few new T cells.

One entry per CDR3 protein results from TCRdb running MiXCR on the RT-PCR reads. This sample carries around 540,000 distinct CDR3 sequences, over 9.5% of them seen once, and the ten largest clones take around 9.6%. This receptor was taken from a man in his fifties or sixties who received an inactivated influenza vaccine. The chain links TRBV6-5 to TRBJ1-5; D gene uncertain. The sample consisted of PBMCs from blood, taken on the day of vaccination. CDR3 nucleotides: TGTGCCAGCAGTTACGAAAGTTTTGGGCAGCCCCAGCATTTT. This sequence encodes CASSYESFGQPQHF.